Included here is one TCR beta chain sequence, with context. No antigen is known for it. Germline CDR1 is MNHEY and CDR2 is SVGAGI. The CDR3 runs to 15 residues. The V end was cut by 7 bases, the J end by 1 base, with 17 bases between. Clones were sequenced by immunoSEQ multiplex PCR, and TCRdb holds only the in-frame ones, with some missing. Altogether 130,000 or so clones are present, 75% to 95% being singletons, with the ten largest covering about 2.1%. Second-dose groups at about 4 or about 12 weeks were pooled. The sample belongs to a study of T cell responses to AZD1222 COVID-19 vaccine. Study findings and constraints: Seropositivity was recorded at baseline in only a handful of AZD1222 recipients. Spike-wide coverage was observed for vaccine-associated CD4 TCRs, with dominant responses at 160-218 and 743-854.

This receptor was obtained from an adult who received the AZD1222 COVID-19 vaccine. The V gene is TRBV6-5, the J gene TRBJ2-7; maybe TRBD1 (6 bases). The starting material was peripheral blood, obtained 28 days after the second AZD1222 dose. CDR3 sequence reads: CASNFKTGGSYEQYF. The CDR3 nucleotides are TGTGCCAGCAACTTTAAGACAGGTGGGTCCTACGAGCAGTACTTC.